This TCR beta chain was recorded in a study of vaccination and CD4 T cells after COVID-19. At the level of the study: SARS-CoV-2 positivity in convalescent patients was established by nasal swab PCR; under 10 had mild and one severe disease.

The germline CDR1 and CDR2 sequences are SGHTA and FQGNSA. Trimming pared 6 bases from V and 8 bases from J, leaving 22 bases between. The CDR3 has 15 residues. At the Johns Hopkins FTIC core, DNA taken from cultured CD4+ T cells was sequenced by way of the Oncomine TCR Beta short-read assay. The template was genomic DNA from cultured CD4+ T cells. TCRdb reprocessed the PCR reads with MiXCR, giving one entry per CDR3 protein. Among around 20,000 distinct CDR3 sequences listed, 70% were seen once. In the case of this clonotype: Its antigen is unknown.

Treatment defined: roughly ten-day PBMC culture with coronavirus spike peptide pools or control peptides (ViraFEST assay). PBMCs were cultured at over 1.5 million per well with around 9.5 IU/ml IL-2 and approximately 10 ug/ml peptide pools. This chain uses TRBV7-2 with TRBJ1-2; D is unresolved. Sequencing used CD4+ T cells from blood, cultured in vitro. The sequence came from a human donor who had recovered from COVID-19. CDR3 sequence: CASSHTGLTSGGYTF. CDR3 DNA sequence: TGTGCCAGCAGTCATACCGGGCTCACTTCGGGGGGCTACACCTTC.